The following is a TCR beta chain sequence with its context. The assay was immunoSEQ multiplex PCR, and TCRdb's table has in-frame clones only and misses some. This sample has 120,000 to 150,000 clones, with about 87% found just once. These data come from a study of cytomegalovirus exposure and HLA in healthy donors. Trimming took off 6 bases at V and 5 bases at J, with 13 bases between the two ends. This CDR3 region has 14 residues. The germline CDR1 and CDR2 sequences are SNHLY and FYNNEI. The receptor comes from a man aged 18 to 30 in good health and CMV-seropositive. Sequencing was performed on PBMCs. V gene TRBV2 combines with J gene TRBJ1-4; tentative D call: TRBD1 (6 bases). The CDR3 is CASRHTGWNEKLFF. CDR3 bases: TGTGCCAGCAGGCATACAGGGTGGAATGAAAAACTGTTTTTT.